This paragraph reports one T cell receptor (beta chain). UMI-labeled 5' RACE TRB cDNA libraries were prepared from the cells. Using the 5' RACE reads, TCRdb records one entry per CDR3 protein without DNA. In all, the sample yields over 80,000 distinct CDR3 sequences. These data are taken from a study of CXCR3-negative and CXCR3-positive naive CD8 T cells. Germline V gives CDR1 MGHDK, CDR2 SYGVNS. This CDR3 contains 15 residues. The authors gated naive CD8+ T cells as CD45RO-CCR7+CD27+CD95-. V is TRBV25-1 and J is TRBJ1-5. This TCR was recovered from a human donor in good health. Some clones in this sample may be carry-over from other donors' samples. Sequencing was done on a sample of naive CXCR3- CD8+ T cells from blood. Regarding subset: CD45RO-CCR7+CD27+CD95- naive CD8+ T cells lacking CXCR3 (TNR3-). Here the CDR3 reads CASSDGSYSNQPQHF.